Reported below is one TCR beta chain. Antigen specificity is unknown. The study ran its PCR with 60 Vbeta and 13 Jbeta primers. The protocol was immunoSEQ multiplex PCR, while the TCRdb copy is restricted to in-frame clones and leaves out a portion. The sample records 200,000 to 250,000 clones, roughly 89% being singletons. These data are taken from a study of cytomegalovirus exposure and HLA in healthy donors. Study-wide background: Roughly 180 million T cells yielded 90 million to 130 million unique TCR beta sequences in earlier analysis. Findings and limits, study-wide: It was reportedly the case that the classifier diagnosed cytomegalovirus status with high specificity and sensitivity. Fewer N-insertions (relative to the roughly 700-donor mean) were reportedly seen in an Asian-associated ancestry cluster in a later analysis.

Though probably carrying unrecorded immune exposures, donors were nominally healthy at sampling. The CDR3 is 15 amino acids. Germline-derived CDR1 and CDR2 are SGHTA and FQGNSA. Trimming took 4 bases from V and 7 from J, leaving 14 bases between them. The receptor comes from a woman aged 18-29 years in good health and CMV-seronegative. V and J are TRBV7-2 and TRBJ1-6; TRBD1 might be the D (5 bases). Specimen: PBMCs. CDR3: CASSSRWGVNSPLHF. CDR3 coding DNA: TGTGCCAGCAGCTCCCGTTGGGGCGTGAATTCACCCCTCCACTTT.